The 30 T cell receptor beta chains below all came from one sample that was sequenced in a study of CD8 T cells in ankylosing spondylitis. Study-level findings and limits: Ankylosing spondylitis blood appeared to be characterized by a TCR beta motif of eight highly homologous variants.

MiXCR was run by TCRdb on the 5' RACE reads, yielding one entry per CDR3 protein. The sample includes roughly 700,000 distinct CDR3 sequences, under 20% of them seen just once. No antigen has been assigned to these receptors. Sequencing was carried out using blood, either unsorted or a sorted T cell fraction (not recorded which). These receptors were taken from a male donor with ankylosing spondylitis.

This clonotype was seen ten or more times. The chain combines TRBV12-3 or TRBV12-4 with TRBJ2-2; D gene uncertain. Trimming took 7 bases from V and 7 from J, leaving 13 bases between them. The CDR3 covers 13 residues. CDR3 sequence (DNA): TGTGCCAGCACCCCCGGTTCGGACGGGGAGCTGTTTTTT. Its translation is CASTPGSDGELFF.

CDR3 protein: CASSQGGQGHWQYF. CDR3 nucleotide sequence: TGCGCCAGCAGCCAAGGCGGTCAGGGACATTGGCAGTATTTT. V and J are TRBV4-3 and TRBJ2-3; weak D call: TRBD1 (6 bases). Per the germline V gene, CDR1 is LGHNA and CDR2 is YSLEER. V was cut by 1 base and J by 11 bases, with 16 bases left in between. The CDR3 runs to 14 residues.

This clonotype was recorded many times. The V call is TRBV29-1, the J call TRBJ1-2; D remains unclear. Germline CDR1 and CDR2: SQVTM and ANQGSEA. With 3 bases removed from V and 1 base from J, the gap between germline ends came to 6 bases. CDR3 length: 12 residues. Written as DNA, the CDR3 is TGCAGCGTTGAGTCAGATAACTATGGCTACACCTTC. It yields the protein CSVESDNYGYTF.

This rearrangement joins TRBV5-1 to TRBJ1-1, with TRBD1 identical over 8 bases. CDR1 and CDR2 (germline): SGHRS, YFSETQ. Losses at the gene ends were 4 bases for V and 0 bases for J; bases not matched to a gene: 5. This CDR3 comprises 15 residues. Here the CDR3 DNA reads TGCGCCAGCAGCACCCAGACAGGGGTGAACACTGAAGCTTTCTTT. Residues: CASSTQTGVNTEAFF.

The chain couples TRBV18 to TRBJ1-5, with D hard to call. The germline gives CDR1 KGHSH, CDR2 LQKENI. The V end lost 5 bases, the J end lost 4 bases, and 6 bases lay between the germline ends. This CDR3 spans 12 amino acids. The CDR3 sequence: CASSATNQPQHF. The CDR3 DNA is TGTGCCAGCTCAGCGACTAATCAGCCCCAGCATTTT.

This clonotype was detected a few times. The rearrangement joins TRBV27 to TRBJ1-2, with 7 bases identical to TRBD1. Germline V lookup: CDR1 MNHEY, CDR2 SMNVEV (reference sequence). The junction had 5 bases not matched to a gene; V was cut back by 6 bases and J by 1 base. This CDR3 contains 14 residues. The CDR3 protein is CASSPTGDNYGYTF. CDR3 DNA: TGTGCCAGCAGCCCTACAGGGGATAACTATGGCTACACCTTC.

The chain combines TRBV7-9 with TRBJ2-1, with TRBD2 matching over 12 bases. V dropped 0 bases and J dropped 15; count of bases not matched to a gene: 9. Germline loops: CDR1 SEHNR, CDR2 FQNEAQ (reference sequence). CDR3 size: 15 residues. The CDR3 loop is CASSLAFPSGGAAFF. The CDR3 nucleotides read TGTGCCAGCAGCTTAGCGTTTCCTAGCGGGGGGGCAGCGTTCTTC.

The chain uses TRBV6-2 or TRBV6-3 and TRBJ2-7; no reliable D call. V lost 2 bases, J lost 3 bases, and 11 bases lay in between. Germline V gene sequence: CDR1 MNHEY, CDR2 SVGEGT. The CDR3 has 14 amino acids. The CDR3 loop is CASSYGVRFYEQYF. In nucleotides, the CDR3 is TGTGCCAGCAGTTACGGTGTCAGGTTCTACGAGCAGTACTTC.

This rearrangement joins TRBV12-3 or TRBV12-4 to TRBJ1-1, with D unclear. The CDR3 length is 14 residues. Trimming removed 2 bases at V and 1 base at J, with 8 bases between. CDR3 sequence: CASSLSVGNTEAFF. CDR3 DNA sequence: TGTGCCAGCAGTTTATCGGTGGGGAACACTGAAGCTTTCTTT.

J is TRBJ1-2 and V is TRBV10-3; D possibly corresponds to TRBD1 (6 bases). The CDR3 consists of 16 residues. Germline V gives CDR1 ENHRY, CDR2 SYGVKD. Trimming removed 0 bases from V and 7 bases from J, with 18 bases in between. CDR3 region: CAISESGGRRPLGYTF. Written as DNA, the CDR3 is TGTGCCATCAGTGAGTCGGGGGGCCGAAGACCTCTTGGCTACACCTTC.

In this sample, this clonotype turned up a few times. V usage is TRBV4-1 and J usage is TRBJ1-5, with TRBD1 matching over 9 bases. CDR1 MGHRA and CDR2 YSYEKL come from the germline V gene. The CDR3 is 15 residues long. V was clipped by 0 bases and J by 4 bases; unmatched bases: 1. This CDR3 is CASSQDGQGNQPQHF. DNA of the CDR3: TGCGCCAGCAGCCAAGATGGACAGGGGAATCAGCCCCAGCATTTT.

The rearrangement joins TRBV6-2 or TRBV6-3 to TRBJ2-2; TRBD2 matches at 13 bases. The CDR3 extends over 16 amino acids. V was pared by 6 bases and J by 4 bases, with 5 bases of the junction left unmatched. Germline values: CDR1 MNHEY, CDR2 SVGEGT. The CDR3 DNA sequence: TGTGCCAGCAGCCGATGGACTAGCGGGAGCACCGGGGAGCTGTTTTTT. This codes for CASSRWTSGSTGELFF.

The chain is built from TRBV20-1 and TRBJ2-2; 10 nucleotides align to TRBD2. The germline CDR1 and CDR2 sequences are DFQATT and SNEGSKA (reference sequence). V lost 3 bases, J lost 6 bases, and 7 bases stayed unmatched. The CDR3 has 15 amino acids. CDR3 protein: CSASTSGVQSGELFF. Written as DNA, the CDR3 is TGCAGTGCTAGTACTAGCGGGGTACAATCCGGGGAGCTGTTTTTT.

This chain links TRBV5-4 with TRBJ2-5; the match to TRBD2 covers 8 bases. CDR3 length: 17 residues. Trimming took 0 bases from V and 5 from J; bases not matched to a gene: 12. Germline loops: CDR1 SGHNT, CDR2 YYREEE (reference sequence). This CDR3 is CASSLGRAGVGGETQYF. In nucleotides, the CDR3 is TGTGCCAGCAGCTTGGGTCGAGCGGGAGTCGGTGGGGAGACCCAGTACTTC. The entire variable domain, with the rest obtained from reference TRBV5-4 and TRBJ2-5, is as follows: ETGVTQSPTHLIKTRGQQVTLRCSSQSGHNTVSWYQQALGQGPQFIFQYYREEENGRGNFPPRFSGLQFPNYSSELNVNALELDDSALYLCASSLGRAGVGGETQYFGPGTRLLVL.

The chain employs TRBV12-3 or TRBV12-4 and TRBJ2-7, with D possibly being TRBD1 (6 bases). This CDR3 is built from 17 residues. Trimming cost V 3 bases and J 2 bases, with 20 bases left between them. Here the CDR3 reads CASSFVVAFEGAYEQYF. CDR3 nucleotides: TGTGCCAGCAGTTTTGTTGTTGCGTTCGAGGGGGCCTACGAGCAGTACTTC.

The chain joins TRBV20-1 to TRBJ2-1, with 8 bases lining up with TRBD2. The CDR3 extends over 14 amino acids. The germline CDR1 and CDR2 sequences are DFQATT and SNEGSKA (reference sequence). After removal of 1 base from V and 7 bases from J, the junction contained 6 bases not matched to a gene. This CDR3 reads CSARVAGKSNEQFF. The DNA of the CDR3 is TGCAGTGCTAGAGTAGCGGGGAAGAGTAATGAGCAGTTCTTC.

This clonotype has at least ten counts. V gene TRBV12-3 or TRBV12-4 combines with J gene TRBJ1-3; no clear D. V shed 6 bases and J shed 0 bases, with 6 bases lying between them. The length of the CDR3 is 13 residues. CDR3 sequence (DNA): TGTGCCAGCAGCTTCAGCTCTGGAAACACCATATATTTT. It translates to CASSFSSGNTIYF.

This clonotype has a count of ten or more. This chain joins TRBV24-1 and TRBJ2-7; 10 positions match TRBD1. Germline V CDR1 and CDR2: KGHDR, SFDVKD. This CDR3 contains 16 residues. V was pared by 7 bases and J by 6 bases, with 14 bases of the junction left unmatched. CDR3 sequence: CATSPRGTGVLSEQYF. In DNA, the CDR3 is TGTGCCACCAGCCCCAGAGGGACAGGGGTCTTGAGCGAGCAGTACTTC.

The chain couples TRBV6-1 to TRBJ1-5, with unresolved D. The CDR3 covers 16 residues. Germline V gene lookup returns CDR1 MNHNS and CDR2 SASEGT. V shed 0 bases and J shed 3 bases, with 12 bases lying between them. This CDR3 reads CASSEALREANQPQHF. CDR3 sequence (DNA): TGTGCCAGCAGTGAAGCGTTAAGGGAGGCCAATCAGCCCCAGCATTTT.

The table lists this clonotype with a count of one. The chain links TRBV29-1 to TRBJ1-4, with D possibly being TRBD1 (5 bases). Germline loops: CDR1 SQVTM, CDR2 ANQGSEA. CDR3 length equals 13 residues. The V end was cut by 6 bases, the J end by 8 bases, with 16 bases between. This CDR3 is CSVAGTGEEKLFF. CDR3 DNA: TGCAGCGTCGCCGGGACTGGGGAAGAAAAACTGTTTTTT. The full variable domain, with the rest looked up from reference TRBV29-1 and TRBJ1-4, is SAVISQKPSRDICQRGTSLTIQCQVDSQVTMMFWYRQQPGQSLTLIATANQGSEATYESGFVIDKFPISRPNLTFSTLTVSNMSPEDSSIYLCSVAGTGEEKLFFGSGTQLSVL.

The table lists this clonotype with many counts. The chain has TRBV25-1 and TRBJ2-1, with D possibly TRBD1 on 5 matching bases. Trimming removed 1 base at V and 5 bases at J, with 15 bases between. There are 16 residues in the CDR3. Per the germline V gene, CDR1 is MGHDK and CDR2 is SYGVNS. CDR3 sequence reads: CASSEWRQSGDNEQFF. The CDR3 DNA is TGTGCCAGCAGTGAATGGCGACAGTCCGGCGACAATGAGCAGTTCTTC.

The chain combines TRBV3-1 with TRBJ2-1; D possibly corresponds to TRBD2 (6 bases). The germline CDR1 and CDR2 sequences are LGHDT and YNNKEL (reference sequence). This CDR3 is built from 15 residues. Trimming removed 4 bases from V and 6 bases from J, with 16 bases in between. The CDR3: CASSRSSFGGNEQFF. In nucleotides, the CDR3 is TGTGCCAGCAGCCGGAGTTCTTTCGGGGGCAATGAGCAGTTCTTC.

The chain has TRBV20-1 and TRBJ2-1, with TRBD2 matching 13 bases. The CDR3 is made up of 18 amino acids. V lost 5 bases and J lost 1; bases outside the gene matches: 11. CDR1 is DFQATT and CDR2 is SNEGSKA in the germline V gene (reference sequence). CDR3 loop: CSAPRGLAGAFSYNEQFF. In nucleotides, the CDR3 is TGCAGTGCTCCAAGAGGACTAGCGGGAGCTTTTTCCTACAATGAGCAGTTCTTC.

This chain joins TRBV3-1 and TRBJ2-5, with a weak D call TRBD2 (5 bases). CDR1 and CDR2 from the germline V gene are LGHDT and YNNKEL (reference sequence). CDR3 length: 14 residues. With 3 bases removed from V and 2 bases from J, the gap between germline ends came to 10 bases. The CDR3 DNA reads TGTGCCAGCAGCCATAGCTCGGGGCAAGAGACCCAGTACTTC. This encodes CASSHSSGQETQYF.

The chain uses TRBV7-9 and TRBJ2-7, with a weak D call TRBD1 (6 bases). The CDR3 has 13 residues. Germline CDR1 reads SEHNR; CDR2 reads FQNEAQ (reference sequence). Trimming cost V 6 bases and J 3 bases, with 12 bases left between them. CDR3 loop: CASRQTGFYEQYF. CDR3 nucleotide sequence: TGTGCCAGCAGGCAAACAGGGTTCTACGAGCAGTACTTC.

The V gene is TRBV4-2, the J gene TRBJ2-7; possible D gene TRBD1, 5 bases. The CDR3 has 14 residues. Germline V gives CDR1 LGHNA, CDR2 YNFKEQ. The ends were cut back, 1 base at V and 3 bases at J, with 10 bases in the middle. This CDR3 is CASSQGPQGYEQYF. Here the CDR3 DNA reads TGTGCCAGCAGCCAAGGACCCCAGGGCTACGAGCAGTACTTC.

V and J are TRBV12-5 and TRBJ2-5, with TRBD1 matching 7 bases. The CDR3 length is 15 residues. Germline assignment: CDR1 LGHNT and CDR2 FRNRAP. V shed 2 bases and J 4 bases; nucleotides not matched to a gene: 7. DNA of the CDR3: TGTGCTAGTGGTTTGATCCATACAGGGGTAGAGACCCAGTACTTC. Amino acid sequence: CASGLIHTGVETQYF. Supplemented by reference TRBV12-5 and TRBJ2-5, the full variable domain reads DARVTQTPRHKVTEMGQEVTMRCQPILGHNTVFWYRQTMMQGLELLAYFRNRAPLDDSGMPKDRFSAEMPDATLATLKIQPSEPRDSAVYFCASGLIHTGVETQYFGPGTRLLVL.

This clonotype was seen a few times. The V and J genes are TRBV20-1 and TRBJ1-4; 8 bases match TRBD1. The germline V gene has CDR1 DFQATT and CDR2 SNEGSKA (reference sequence). There are 16 residues in the CDR3. V was clipped by 0 bases and J by 2 bases; unmatched bases: 5. The CDR3 protein is CSARDPDRGTNEKLFF. CDR3 coding DNA: TGCAGTGCTAGAGACCCCGACAGGGGCACTAATGAAAAACTGTTTTTT.

A few counts support this clonotype. V usage is TRBV25-1 and J usage is TRBJ1-1, with D unresolved. Trimming removed 2 bases from V and 4 bases from J, with 14 bases in between. The germline V gene encodes CDR1 MGHDK and CDR2 SYGVNS. The CDR3 runs 15 residues. The CDR3 here is CASSESKGRVTEAFF. CDR3 coding DNA: TGTGCCAGCAGTGAAAGTAAAGGGCGGGTCACTGAAGCTTTCTTT.

This clonotype was counted a few times. The rearrangement uses TRBV6-1 and TRBJ1-1; D gene uncertain. The CDR3 spans 15 residues. V dropped 6 bases and J dropped 0 bases, with 14 bases sitting between them. CDR1 is MNHNS, CDR2 SASEGT, per germline. Here the CDR3 reads CASSRNTVMNTEAFF. CDR3 coding DNA: TGTGCCAGCAGCCGAAACACGGTTATGAACACTGAAGCTTTCTTT.